The source of this T cell receptor beta chain is a study of blood T cell repertoires in COVID-19. Study-wide context: Material from acute and convalescent COVID-19 was sourced from the United States, Italy and Spain. The cDNA or gDNA used as material had been derived from T cells, B-cell-depleted T cells, or PBMCs.

Method: immunoSEQ multiplex PCR; TCRdb's copy keeps in-frame clones and lacks some. The sample contains more than 70,000 clones, 80% to 95% of which appear only once. The sequence was obtained from a woman between 50 and 59 years old in a cohort sampled during active COVID-19. The sequenced material came from peripheral blood.

CDR3: CASSPSGTVQNIQYF. CDR3 coding DNA: TGTGCCAGCAGTCCATCCGGGACAGTTCAAAACATTCAGTACTTC. The gene calls are TRBV27 and TRBJ2-4, with 7 bases matching TRBD1. V trimming: 5 bases; J trimming: 5 bases; junction bases outside the gene matches: 9. The CDR3 sequence is 15 residues long. Germline V gives CDR1 MNHEY, CDR2 SMNVEV (reference sequence).